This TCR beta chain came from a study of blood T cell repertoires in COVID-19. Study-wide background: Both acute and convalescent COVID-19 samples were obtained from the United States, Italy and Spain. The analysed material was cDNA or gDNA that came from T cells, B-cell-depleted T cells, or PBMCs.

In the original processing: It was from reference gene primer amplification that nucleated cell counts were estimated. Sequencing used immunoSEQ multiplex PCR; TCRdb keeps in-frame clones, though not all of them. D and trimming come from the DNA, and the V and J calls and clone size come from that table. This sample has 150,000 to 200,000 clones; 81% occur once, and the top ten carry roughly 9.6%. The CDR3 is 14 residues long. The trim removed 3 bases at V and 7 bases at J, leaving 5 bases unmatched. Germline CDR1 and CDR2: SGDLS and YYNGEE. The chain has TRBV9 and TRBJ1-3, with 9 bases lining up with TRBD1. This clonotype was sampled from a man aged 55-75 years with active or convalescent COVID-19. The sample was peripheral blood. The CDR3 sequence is CASSGGQGPNTIYF. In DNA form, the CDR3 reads TGTGCCAGCAGCGGGGGACAGGGTCCCAACACCATATATTTT.